Sequencing of this TCR beta chain was carried out in a study of T cells expressing NK-cell markers. Study-level background: It was sorted CD3+CD56-NKG2C+, CD3+CD56+NKG2C- and CD3+CD56+NKG2C+ T cells that provided the TCR beta repertoires.

Germline V gene sequence: CDR1 PRHDT, CDR2 FYEKMQ (reference sequence). This CDR3 has 16 residues. About this clonotype: Its antigen is currently unknown.

Study-wide results and caveats: HCMV specificity of the expanded NKG2C+ T cell clones was not established. Where several donors were concerned, these clonotypes also led the CD3+CD56-NKG2C+ fraction.

TCRdb derives one entry per CDR3 protein from the 5' RACE reads, leaving out DNA. This table lists about 190,000 distinct CDR3 sequences. The rearrangement joins TRBV13 to TRBJ2-3; TCRdb lists TRBD1, though no DNA is available to test this call. The sample consisted of blood T cells: a sorted CD56 or NKG2C T cell subset, CD4+ or CD8+ T cells, or bulk PBMC T cells (not recorded which). This receptor was identified in a man aged 18-70 years in good health. The CDR3: CASSLDEGALPDTQYF.